The clone carrying this T cell receptor (beta chain) was recorded many times. Its antigen is currently unknown. V was shortened by 7 bases and J by 8 bases, with 15 bases between the two germline ends. The length of the CDR3 is 14 residues. The germline V gene encodes CDR1 MNHEY and CDR2 SVGEGT. Amplified TCR beta CDR3 regions came from RNA transcripts. The HTBI primer set served for first-round RT-PCR of the TCR CDR3. TCRdb reanalysed the multiplex PCR reads using MiXCR and keeps one entry per CDR3 protein. The repertoire holds more than 350,000 distinct CDR3 sequences, with around 15% as singletons. This sample was taken from a study of T cells in Graves' hyperthyroidism and ophthalmopathy. Study overall: Peripheral blood was obtained at initial diagnosis, preceding any treatment.

General study results and limits: Researchers found most expanded thyroid clonotypes above 0.001 in blood as well.

A patient was excluded if there was uncontrolled infection, other autoimmune disease, pregnancy or lactation. Isolation of PBMCs was performed on around 9.8 ml fresh peripheral blood. This TCR came from a woman aged 60-70 years with Graves' ophthalmopathy. The material sequenced was blood. V usage is TRBV6-2 or TRBV6-3 and J usage is TRBJ1-6, with D uncertain. The CDR3 coding sequence is TGTGCCAGCAAAGAGACCGGCGGCCATTCACCCCTCCACTTT. Encoded protein: CASKETGGHSPLHF.